The rows below give T cell receptor beta chains drawn from one sample of a study of regulatory T cells in long-lasting Graves disease. Via MiXCR, TCRdb re-called the multiplex PCR reads, giving one row per CDR3 protein. The sample lists about 430,000 distinct CDR3 sequences; approximately 16% were seen once. This sample was shared with a second study, whose subject was T cells in Graves' hyperthyroidism and ophthalmopathy.

The sample here was peripheral blood mononuclear cells (PBMCs), taken at new diagnosis, from a patient treated with antithyroid drugs. These receptors all come from a woman aged 40-49 years with Graves disease. Both conserved end residues are trimmed from each CDR3. Fields, in order: CDR3 protein, V gene, J gene.

CDR3 protein: ASSQEVIPTYEQY; V gene: TRBV4-1; J gene: TRBJ2-7
CDR3 protein: ASSPPAADEQF; V gene: TRBV7-9; J gene: TRBJ2-1
CDR3 protein: ASRTHNGDREPSGARESYEQY; V gene: TRBV10-1; J gene: TRBJ2-7
CDR3 protein: ASRSGVETTQY; V gene: TRBV5-1; J gene: TRBJ2-3
CDR3 protein: ASTQQGATDTQY; V gene: TRBV6-2/TRBV6-3; J gene: TRBJ2-3
CDR3 protein: ASSLRGPSSYEQY; V gene: TRBV27; J gene: TRBJ2-7
CDR3 protein: ASSLRASGSGYNEQF; V gene: TRBV28; J gene: TRBJ2-1
CDR3 protein: ASNPGRAFYNEQF; V gene: TRBV27; J gene: TRBJ2-1
CDR3 protein: AIALGGSEDTQY; V gene: TRBV10-3; J gene: TRBJ2-3
CDR3 protein: ASSITGRNTGELF; V gene: TRBV2; J gene: TRBJ2-2
CDR3 protein: ASGQGGQPQH; V gene: TRBV28; J gene: TRBJ1-5
CDR3 protein: SARALGEAGLLNEQF; V gene: TRBV20-1; J gene: TRBJ2-1
CDR3 protein: ASSRRSRTAVTYEQY; V gene: TRBV5-1; J gene: TRBJ2-7
CDR3 protein: ASSFTSGLTDTQY; V gene: TRBV6-2/TRBV6-3; J gene: TRBJ2-3
CDR3 protein: ASSQDYRVGAYNEQF; V gene: TRBV4-3; J gene: TRBJ2-1
CDR3 protein: ASSYHTGELF; V gene: TRBV6-5; J gene: TRBJ2-2
CDR3 protein: SVEDSTEAF; V gene: TRBV29-1; J gene: TRBJ1-1
CDR3 protein: AISFQRVGELF; V gene: TRBV10-3; J gene: TRBJ2-2
CDR3 protein: ASSQLRGAYNEQF; V gene: TRBV3-1; J gene: TRBJ2-1
CDR3 protein: ASSSSGGRAVAYNEQF; V gene: TRBV9; J gene: TRBJ2-1
CDR3 protein: ASFLAGQGNEQF; V gene: TRBV18; J gene: TRBJ2-1
CDR3 protein: ASSEAGRENEQF; V gene: TRBV2; J gene: TRBJ2-1
CDR3 protein: ASRLTGAGGGIDTQY; V gene: TRBV5-1; J gene: TRBJ2-3
CDR3 protein: SARDPGTDHGYT; V gene: TRBV20-1; J gene: TRBJ1-2
CDR3 protein: ASSIVSGPNTQY; V gene: TRBV19; J gene: TRBJ2-3
CDR3 protein: SAPVIAEHTDTQY; V gene: TRBV20-1; J gene: TRBJ2-3
CDR3 protein: ASSASGTSVETQY; V gene: TRBV9; J gene: TRBJ2-5
CDR3 protein: ASSYRGGPSGRTNTGELF; V gene: TRBV6-5; J gene: TRBJ2-2
CDR3 protein: ASSPSGSNNEQF; V gene: TRBV11-2; J gene: TRBJ2-1
CDR3 protein: ASSLAFMGRNEQF; V gene: TRBV27; J gene: TRBJ2-1
CDR3 protein: ATSRGGGSGRDTQY; V gene: TRBV15; J gene: TRBJ2-3
CDR3 protein: AWSPPQFEKLF; V gene: TRBV30; J gene: TRBJ1-4
CDR3 protein: ASRRQVKNQPQH; V gene: TRBV28; J gene: TRBJ1-5
CDR3 protein: ASSKISGQGVTDTQY; V gene: TRBV6-1; J gene: TRBJ2-3
CDR3 protein: ASSPPGTRNTEAF; V gene: TRBV7-9; J gene: TRBJ1-1
CDR3 protein: ASSLGFGLQETQY; V gene: TRBV7-9; J gene: TRBJ2-5
CDR3 protein: ASSLGLAGTQY; V gene: TRBV7-9; J gene: TRBJ2-5
CDR3 protein: ATISTQTGISNQPQH; V gene: TRBV19; J gene: TRBJ1-5
CDR3 protein: ASSVRGGAPRETQY; V gene: TRBV7-2; J gene: -
CDR3 protein: SARWGLRDTQY; V gene: TRBV20-1; J gene: TRBJ2-3
CDR3 protein: ASSGRGRAYNEQF; V gene: TRBV10-1; J gene: TRBJ2-1
CDR3 protein: ASRGQGANYDEQY; V gene: TRBV27; J gene: TRBJ2-7
CDR3 protein: ASSPRSGDGLYNEQF; V gene: TRBV13; J gene: TRBJ2-1
CDR3 protein: ASSLAPTNMNTGELF; V gene: TRBV5-1; J gene: TRBJ2-2
CDR3 protein: ASSGMLAPITDTQY; V gene: TRBV6-2/TRBV6-3; J gene: TRBJ2-3
CDR3 protein: ASSRSGSNEKLF; V gene: TRBV19; J gene: TRBJ1-4
CDR3 protein: ASSADTANYGYT; V gene: TRBV7-9; J gene: TRBJ1-2
CDR3 protein: ASSLEPELAVTEQY; V gene: TRBV5-1; J gene: TRBJ2-7
CDR3 protein: ASSPSRDRGHEQF; V gene: TRBV18; J gene: TRBJ2-1
CDR3 protein: ASSPYSTGPYDEQY; V gene: TRBV18; J gene: TRBJ2-7
CDR3 protein: ASSPRPGAGDTDTQY; V gene: TRBV11-1; J gene: TRBJ2-3
CDR3 protein: ASSPSRGRGNSPLH; V gene: TRBV18; J gene: TRBJ1-6